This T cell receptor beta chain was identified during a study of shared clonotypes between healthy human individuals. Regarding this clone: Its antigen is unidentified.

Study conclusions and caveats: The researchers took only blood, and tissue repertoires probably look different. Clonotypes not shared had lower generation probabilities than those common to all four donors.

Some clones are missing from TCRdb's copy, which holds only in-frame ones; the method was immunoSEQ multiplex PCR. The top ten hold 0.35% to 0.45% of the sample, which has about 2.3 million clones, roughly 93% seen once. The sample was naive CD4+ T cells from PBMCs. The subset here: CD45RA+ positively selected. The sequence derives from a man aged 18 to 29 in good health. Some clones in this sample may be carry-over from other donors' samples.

As DNA, the CDR3 is TGTGCCAGCAGTCCCGACAGGGGACTAGCCAAAAACATTCAGTACTTC. This gives the protein CASSPDRGLAKNIQYF. The chain employs TRBV28 and TRBJ2-4; TRBD1 agrees at 8 bases. The trim removed 5 bases at V and 0 bases at J, leaving 6 bases unmatched. CDR3 length: 16 amino acids. Looked up from germline, CDR1 is MDHEN and CDR2 is SYDVKM.